The source of this TCR beta chain is a study of T-cell memory formation after mild COVID-19. TCRdb ran MiXCR on the 5' RACE reads and lists one entry per CDR3 protein. The sample records approximately 500,000 distinct CDR3 sequences, roughly 25% being singletons. V lost 5 bases, J lost 2 bases, and 12 bases stayed unmatched. The CDR3 runs to 16 residues. CDR1 is SEHNR, CDR2 FQNEAQ, per germline (reference sequence). The source material was PBMCs or a T cell subset sorted from them (not recorded which). J is TRBJ2-7 and V is TRBV7-9; the match to TRBD2 covers 7 bases. This clonotype originated in an adult woman who had mild COVID-19 (a few samples of this study predate the infection). Cell type and time point are not known. In DNA, the CDR3 is TGTGCCAGCAGCCGCCCATGGGGTGGGAGGGCCTACGAGCAGTACTTC. Translating gives CASSRPWGGRAYEQYF.